This TCR beta chain is drawn from a study of cytomegalovirus exposure and HLA in healthy donors. Study in general: Earlier, 100 million or so unique TCR beta sequences were recovered from roughly 170 million T cells by an analysis.

Per germline, CDR1 SGHTA and CDR2 FQGNSA. This CDR3 has 15 amino acids. The V gene end was trimmed by 4 bases and the J gene end by 7 bases; junction bases not matched to a gene: 8. Primers included in the PCR were 60 Vbeta and 13 Jbeta primers. Sequencing used immunoSEQ multiplex PCR; TCRdb keeps in-frame clones, though not all of them. This listing includes around 160,000 clones. Worth noting for this clone: What it binds is not known.

Study results and caveats: The authors enumerated over 150 TCR beta chains as linked to cytomegalovirus. Earlier analysis yielded a pattern in which most TCR beta V segments were productive about 90% or about 30% of the time. A later analysis appeared to link common viral pathogens to several of the most significant clusters.

This chain connects TRBV7-2 to TRBJ2-7; 12 bases are shared with TRBD2. Specimen: PBMCs. This receptor was obtained from a woman in her forties or fifties in good health and CMV-seronegative. The CDR3 is CASSSPTSGREEQYF. Here the CDR3 DNA reads TGTGCCAGCAGCTCGCCGACTAGCGGGAGAGAAGAGCAGTACTTC.